Presented here are 32 T cell receptor beta chains from one specimen sequenced in a study of OX40 agonist ivuxolimab in advanced cancers. The protocol was immunoSEQ multiplex PCR, while the TCRdb copy is restricted to in-frame clones and leaves out a portion. The table lists about 120,000 clones, around 91% of them singletons. Sequenced material: CD4+ or CD8+ T cells sorted from blood, taken in a trial of the OX40 agonist ivuxolimab. The receptors come from an adult with an advanced solid tumor such as melanoma, head and neck, liver or kidney cancer.

The chain couples TRBV2 to TRBJ2-5; 10 bases map to TRBD2. The germline CDR1 and CDR2 sequences are SNHLY and FYNNEI. J lost 1 base, V lost 11 bases, and 4 bases had no gene match. This CDR3 region has 13 residues. CDR3 DNA: TGTGCCGCTTCTAGCGGGGGCCAAGAGACCCAGTACTTC. Protein sequence: CAASSGGQETQYF. Using reference TRBV2 and TRBJ2-5 for the parts outside the CDR3, the full variable domain is EPEVTQTPSHQVTQMGQEVILRCVPISNHLYFYWYRQILGQKVEFLVSFYNNEISEKSEIFDDQFSVERPDGSNFTLKIRSTKLEDSAMYFCAASSGGQETQYFGPGTRLLVL.

This clone was seen repeatedly, ten times or more. The gene calls are TRBV7-8 and TRBJ1-2; 8 bases match TRBD1. V shed 5 bases and J 7 bases; nucleotides not matched to a gene: 12. Germline CDR1 and CDR2: SGHVS and FQNEAQ. The CDR3 loop spans 15 amino acids. As DNA, the CDR3 is TGTGCCAGCAGCCAGCGGACAGGGTGGAATAGTGGCTACACCTTC. Amino acids: CASSQRTGWNSGYTF.

In its sample, this clone was seen a few times. This chain joins TRBV10-3 and TRBJ1-3, with 7 bases identical to TRBD1. This CDR3 has 14 residues. From germline, CDR1 is ENHRY and CDR2 SYGVKD. The junction had 3 bases not matched to a gene; V was cut back by 7 bases and J by 0 bases. The chain's CDR3 is CAIMGTDSGNTIYF. The CDR3 DNA follows: TGTGCCATCATGGGGACAGACTCTGGAAACACCATATATTTT.

The rearrangement joins TRBV9 to TRBJ2-3; TRBD2 aligns across 16 bases. The CDR3 contains 16 residues. After removal of 4 bases from V and 5 bases from J, the junction contained 4 bases not matched to a gene. From germline, CDR1 is SGDLS and CDR2 YYNGEE. The CDR3 DNA sequence: TGTGCCAGCAGCATGGGACTAGCGGGGGGGCAAGATACGCAGTATTTT. Its protein product is CASSMGLAGGQDTQYF.

The gene calls are TRBV2 and TRBJ1-3; the match to TRBD1 covers 7 bases. V was clipped by 4 bases and J by 8 bases; unmatched bases: 5. Germline CDR1 SNHLY, CDR2 FYNNEI. The CDR3 runs 13 residues. CDR3 sequence: CASSATGLDTIYF. CDR3 sequence (DNA): TGTGCCAGCAGTGCGACAGGGTTAGACACCATATATTTT.

The chain is built from TRBV9 and TRBJ2-3, with unresolved D. The germline V gene has CDR1 SGDLS and CDR2 YYNGEE. The CDR3 is 15 amino acids. With 0 bases removed from V and 2 bases from J, the gap between germline ends came to 10 bases. CDR3 residues: CASSVGGPVTDTQYF. The CDR3 DNA reads as TGTGCCAGCAGCGTAGGCGGTCCGGTCACAGATACGCAGTATTTT.

CDR3 bases: TGTGCCAGCAGCCGCGGACAGGGAAACTATGGCTACACCTTC. It encodes CASSRGQGNYGYTF. The rearrangement uses TRBV7-9 and TRBJ1-2, with TRBD1 matching 8 bases. Unmatched junction bases numbered 4, after V lost 5 bases and J lost 2 bases. The germline CDR1 and CDR2 sequences are SEHNR and FQNEAQ (reference sequence). This CDR3 comprises 14 residues.

This chain links TRBV7-2 with TRBJ1-1, with TRBD1 identical over 7 bases. V lost 7 bases to trimming and J lost 4 bases; unmatched junction nucleotides: 12. Germline-derived CDR1 and CDR2 are SGHTA and FQGNSA. The CDR3 has 15 residues. Written as DNA, the CDR3 is TGTGCCAGCACCCCAATGAGACAGGGAGGCACTGAAGCTTTCTTT. Amino acids: CASTPMRQGGTEAFF.

The J gene is TRBJ1-5, the V gene TRBV6-6, with D uncertain. The V gene lost 4 bases and the J gene lost 0 bases, with 4 bases spanning the gap. The CDR3 is 13 residues long. Per germline, CDR1 MNHNY and CDR2 SVGAGI (reference sequence). Written as DNA, the CDR3 is TGTGCCAGCAGTTCGGATAGCAATCAGCCCCAGCATTTT. Translated: CASSSDSNQPQHF.

The chain carries TRBV7-6 and TRBJ2-5, with 9 positions matching TRBD2. The DNA matches TRBJ2-7 better at its end, which makes the J call doubtful. The CDR3 is made up of 15 amino acids. CDR1 and CDR2 from the germline V gene are SGHVS and FNYEAQ. The CDR3 spells CASSQQRGAGYEQYF. The CDR3 region has the DNA TGTGCCAGCAGCCAGCAGCGGGGGGCCGGGTACGAGCAGTACTTC.

This chain links TRBV7-3 with TRBJ2-3; D not resolved. Per the germline V gene, CDR1 is SGHTA and CDR2 is FQGTGA. V was shortened by 5 bases and J by 1 base, with 16 bases between the two germline ends. The CDR3 has 16 amino acids. The CDR3 region has the DNA TGTGCCAGCAGCCTCATAGCCCGGACGGGCACAGATACGCAGTATTTT. Translating gives CASSLIARTGTDTQYF.

In this sample, this clone turned up once. This chain uses TRBV11-2 with TRBJ2-3; 10 positions agree with TRBD2. Trimming removed 7 bases from V and 11 bases from J; junction bases left unmatched: 21. This CDR3 comprises 17 residues. The germline CDR1 and CDR2 sequences are SGHAT and FQNNGV. The CDR3: CASKLRRSSGGRGEQYF. CDR3 sequence (DNA): TGTGCCAGCAAGCTTAGAAGGTCTAGCGGGGGCCGCGGGGAGCAGTATTTT.

J is TRBJ1-2 and V is TRBV12-5, with D possibly being TRBD1 (5 bases). Germline V gene data show CDR1 as LGHNT and CDR2 as FRNRAP. CDR3 size: 13 residues. Deletions cut 1 base from V and 7 bases from J, with 10 bases between. The CDR3 region has the DNA TGTGCTAGTGGTTTGGAGGGGTGGGGTGGCTACACCTTC. Encoded protein: CASGLEGWGGYTF.

The CDR3 DNA reads as TGTGCCAGCAGTCAACCCGGGACAGGGAAGTTTGGAAACACCATATATTTT. Protein product: CASSQPGTGKFGNTIYF. The V and J genes are TRBV25-1 and TRBJ1-3, with 9 bases aligning to TRBD1. The CDR3 is 17 amino acids. CDR1 is MGHDK, CDR2 SYGVNS, per germline. The junction had 11 bases not matched to a gene; V was cut back by 5 bases and J by 3 bases.

The count of this clone is one. V gene TRBV30 combines with J gene TRBJ1-6, with TRBD1 matching over 9 bases. The CDR3 length is 12 residues. Germline V gene lookup returns CDR1 GTSNPN and CDR2 SVGIG (reference sequence). The junction had 3 bases not matched to a gene; V was cut back by 5 bases and J by 10 bases. The CDR3 region has the DNA TGTGCCTGGGACAGGGGGGAATCACCCCTCCACTTT. It yields the protein CAWDRGESPLHF.

The chain has TRBV5-8 and TRBJ2-1; no definite D call. The CDR3 runs 11 residues. The V and J ends lost 2 bases and 4 bases respectively, with 1 base between them. CDR1 SGHTS and CDR2 YDEGEE come from the germline V gene. CDR3 region: CASSFYNEQFF. In nucleotides, the CDR3 is TGTGCCAGCAGCTTTTACAATGAGCAGTTCTTC. Full variable domain (remainder filled in from reference TRBV5-8 and TRBJ2-1): EAGVTQSPTHLIKTRGQQATLRCSPISGHTSVYWYQQALGLGLQFLLWYDEGEERNRGNFPPRFSGRQFPNYSSELNVNALELEDSALYLCASSFYNEQFFGPGTRLTVL.

This clone came up a few times. V is TRBV7-9 and J is TRBJ1-2; no clear D. This CDR3 contains 14 residues. Germline CDR1 SEHNR, CDR2 FQNEAQ (reference sequence). Trimming took 5 bases from V and 6 from J, leaving 16 bases between them. CDR3 sequence: CASSRAGGPHGYTF. The CDR3 DNA sequence: TGTGCCAGCAGCCGAGCCGGAGGGCCGCATGGCTACACCTTC.

This chain uses TRBV28 with TRBJ1-4; D may be TRBD1 (5 bases). This CDR3 has 14 residues. CDR1 and CDR2 (germline): MDHEN, SYDVKM. Trimming took 5 bases from V and 0 from J, leaving 7 bases between them. CDR3 nucleotide sequence: TGTGCCAGCAGTGACAGTGCAACTAATGAAAAACTGTTTTTT. Translated: CASSDSATNEKLFF.

Written as DNA, the CDR3 is TGCGCCAGCAGCTCGACGGTATCTAGCACAGATACGCAGTATTTT. It specifies CASSSTVSSTDTQYF. The chain carries TRBV5-1 and TRBJ2-3; D unclear. Germline V gives CDR1 SGHRS, CDR2 YFSETQ. This CDR3 contains 15 residues. The ends were cut back, 3 bases at V and 0 bases at J, with 11 bases in the middle. The entire variable domain, with the rest obtained from reference TRBV5-1 and TRBJ2-3, is as follows: KAGVTQTPRYLIKTRGQQVTLSCSPISGHRSVSWYQQTPGQGLQFLFEYFSETQRNKGNFPGRFSGRQFSNSRSEMNVSTLELGDSALYLCASSSTVSSTDTQYFGPGTRLTVL.

This chain links TRBV9 with TRBJ2-2, with D perhaps assigned TRBD1 or TRBD2 (5 bases each). V was pared by 4 bases and J by 6 bases, with 13 bases between. The CDR3 totals 14 residues. The germline V gene encodes CDR1 SGDLS and CDR2 YYNGEE. CDR3 region: CASSRGRSAGELFF. The DNA for the CDR3 is TGTGCCAGCAGCAGGGGACGGTCGGCCGGGGAGCTGTTTTTT.

The rearrangement joins TRBV6-4 to TRBJ2-3; 7 positions agree with TRBD2. Per germline, CDR1 MRHNA and CDR2 SNTAGT. The CDR3 loop spans 15 amino acids. J lost 0 bases, V lost 3 bases, and 3 bases had no gene match. CDR3 region: CASSEGTTSTDTQYF. The CDR3 DNA follows: TGTGCCAGCAGTGAAGGGACTACTAGCACAGATACGCAGTATTTT.

This CDR3 is CASSATRGFLNSPLHF. CDR3 in DNA: TGTGCCAGCAGTGCGACGCGGGGCTTCTTAAATTCACCCCTCCACTTT. The chain couples TRBV28 to TRBJ1-6, with a tentative D call TRBD1 (5 bases). This CDR3 contains 16 residues. V was cut by 5 bases and J by 7 bases, with 18 bases left in between. The germline CDR1 and CDR2 sequences are MDHEN and SYDVKM.

This rearrangement joins TRBV9 to TRBJ2-7; D not resolved. Germline assignment: CDR1 SGDLS and CDR2 YYNGEE. Trimming shortened V by 0 bases and J by 3 bases, and 7 bases separated the two germline ends. CDR3 size: 13 residues. CDR3 DNA: TGTGCCAGCAGCGTAGGTTGGGGCTACGAGCAGTACTTC. This translates into CASSVGWGYEQYF.

The chain carries TRBV6-5 and TRBJ1-5; unclear D gene. This CDR3 spans 11 amino acids. With 5 bases removed from V and 4 bases from J, the gap between germline ends came to 3 bases. Germline CDR1 is MNHEY and CDR2 is SVGAGI. This chain's CDR3 is CASSANQPQHF. For the CDR3, the DNA is TGTGCCAGCAGTGCTAATCAGCCCCAGCATTTT.

V usage is TRBV19 and J usage is TRBJ1-5, with TRBD1 as a possible D gene (6 bases). Trimming took 7 bases from V and 6 from J, leaving 10 bases between them. From germline, CDR1 is LNHDA and CDR2 SQIVND (reference sequence). This CDR3 is 12 amino acids long. In nucleotides, the CDR3 is TGTGCCAGTAATAACAGGGTTCAGCCCCAGCATTTT. It codes for CASNNRVQPQHF.

V gene TRBV28 combines with J gene TRBJ1-2; tentatively, D is TRBD1 (5 bases). Trimming took off 10 bases at V and 1 base at J, with 22 bases between the two ends. CDR3 length: 16 residues. Germline-derived CDR1 and CDR2 are MDHEN and SYDVKM. The CDR3 DNA sequence: TGTGCCACAATCACGGGGGGGGTCAACATTAACTATGGCTACACCTTC. As protein: CATITGGVNINYGYTF.

The gene calls are TRBV7-8 and TRBJ2-2, with 7 bases that match TRBD1. Germline loops: CDR1 SGHVS, CDR2 FQNEAQ. CDR3 length: 16 amino acids. V lost 1 base to trimming and J lost 6 bases; unmatched junction nucleotides: 8. The CDR3 sequence: CASSLVATGIPGELFF. The CDR3 nucleotides read TGTGCCAGCAGCTTAGTCGCGACAGGGATCCCCGGGGAGCTGTTTTTT.

The chain uses TRBV28 and TRBJ1-1, with 7 bases matching TRBD1. Germline assignment: CDR1 MDHEN and CDR2 SYDVKM. CDR3 length: 13 amino acids. The ends lost 11 bases at V and 2 bases at J; junction bases unmatched: 8. The CDR3 is CALTDRVNTEAFF. CDR3 DNA sequence: TGTGCCCTAACCGACAGGGTCAACACTGAAGCTTTCTTT. Based on the CDR3 plus reference TRBV28 and TRBJ1-1, the full variable domain is DVKVTQSSRYLVKRTGEKVFLECVQDMDHENMFWYRQDPGLGLRLIYFSYDVKMKEKGDIPEGYSVSREKKERFSLILESASTNQTSMYLCALTDRVNTEAFFGQGTRLTVV.

The genes are TRBV18 and TRBJ2-1; TRBD1 aligns across 9 bases. V shed 8 bases and J 7 bases; nucleotides not matched to a gene: 12. Looked up from germline, CDR1 is KGHSH and CDR2 is LQKENI. The CDR3 length is 15 residues. The CDR3 protein is CASLPGQGNVNEQFF. The CDR3 nucleotides read TGTGCCAGCCTTCCGGGACAGGGTAATGTGAATGAGCAGTTCTTC.

The CDR3 DNA sequence: TGTGCCAGTATGGGGACAGGGGGCATTGGCACTGAAGCTTTCTTT. Its translation is CASMGTGGIGTEAFF. This chain joins TRBV7-9 and TRBJ1-1, with 12 bases lining up with TRBD1. This CDR3 has 15 amino acids. V lost 9 bases, J lost 4 bases, and 9 bases stayed unmatched. CDR1 and CDR2 (germline): SEHNR, FQNEAQ (reference sequence). Filled out from reference TRBV7-9 and TRBJ1-1, the complete variable domain reads DTGVSQNPRHKITKRGQNVTFRCDPISEHNRLYWYRQTLGQGPEFLTYFQNEAQLEKSRLLSDRFSAERPKGSFSTLEIQRTEQGDSAMYLCASMGTGGIGTEAFFGQGTRLTVV.

The rearrangement joins TRBV9 to TRBJ1-2, with 10 bases fitting TRBD1. CDR1 and CDR2 (germline): SGDLS, YYNGEE. This CDR3 contains 18 residues. V was clipped by 4 bases and J by 2 bases; unmatched bases: 14. The CDR3: CASSPRGTGDSRNYGYTF. CDR3 in DNA: TGTGCCAGCAGCCCCCGCGGGACAGGGGACTCGAGGAACTATGGCTACACCTTC.

The gene calls are TRBV28 and TRBJ2-7; TRBD1 aligns across 9 bases. This CDR3 contains 15 residues. CDR1 and CDR2 (germline): MDHEN, SYDVKM. With V trimmed by 6 bases and J by 1 base, 7 bases remained unmatched. The CDR3 sequence is CASSPFGTGSYEQYF. The DNA of the CDR3 is TGTGCCAGCAGCCCATTCGGGACAGGGTCCTACGAGCAGTACTTC.